Listed below are T cell receptor beta chains from one sample, sequenced in a study of PD-1 blockade in mismatch repair-deficient tumors. Data came from immunoSEQ multiplex PCR; TCRdb stores just in-frame clones and leaves some out. The sample holds approximately 100,000 clones, 65% to 85% seen once. The specimen comprised peripheral blood, sampled about eight months after starting pembrolizumab. The source of these receptors is an adult with mismatch repair-deficient cancer. Both conserved end residues are part of each CDR3.

>TRBJ2-3|TRBV7-8
CASLGSLAGGSDTQYF
>TRBJ2-5|TRBV9
CASSPSAGIQETQYF
>TRBJ1-2|TRBV18
CASSPSDRVAFGYTF
>TRBJ2-7|TRBV4-1
CASSQDHSGRAYEQYF
>TRBJ2-7|TRBV15
CATSRDLGAMRSNEQYF
>TRBJ2-5|TRBV19
CASSIGLGVGTQYF
>TRBJ2-3|TRBV5-1
CASSFTGGDTQYF
>TRBJ2-6|TRBV10-1
CASSGGQLSSGANVLTF
>TRBJ1-1|TRBV7-9
CASSHKTGTANTEAFF
>TRBJ2-3|TRBV7-8
CASSQGQGQGDTQYF
>TRBJ2-3|TRBV5-4
CASSSDRNTQYF
>TRBJ1-1|TRBV5-1
CASSLGSGRDTEAFF
>TRBJ2-1|TRBV9
CASMGFGLNEQFF
>TRBJ2-3|TRBV30
CAWSVREAGEEYF
>TRBJ2-2|TRBV7-8
CASSLAPPGNTGELFF
>TRBJ2-7|TRBV5-1
CASSSGTSGYEQYF
>TRBJ2-2|TRBV5-1
CASLKAVNTGELFF
>TRBJ2-1|TRBV6-5
CASRARRSSYNEQFF
>TRBJ2-1|TRBV11-2
CASSPLAGGSSSYNEQFF
>TRBJ2-1|TRBV7-8
CASSPVVASGSLSEQFF
>TRBJ1-5|TRBV11-2
CASSLDTGGNQPQHF
>TRBJ2-1|TRBV6-6
CASSSSGANNEQFF
>TRBJ1-5|TRBV10-3
CATNRQVDQPQHF
>TRBJ2-3|TRBV2
CASTVSDTQYF
>TRBJ2-2|TRBV25-1
CASSRPGQGNSGELFF
>TRBJ2-7|TRBV7-2
CASSLGLSISYEQYF
>TRBJ2-2|TRBV27
CASSHGQGSNTGELFF
>TRBJ2-1|TRBV7-7
CASSTSTFSGEQFF
>TRBJ1-1|TRBV18
CASSPTERDTEAFF
>TRBJ2-5|TRBV6-1
CASKRDSLRETQYF
>TRBJ1-4|TRBV5-6
CASSYRGTTNEKLFF
>TRBJ1-2|TRBV6-5
CASSFPGPHYTF
>TRBJ2-5|TRBV9
CASSVDGLSQETQYF
>TRBJ1-5|TRBV9
CASSGMGSNQPQHF
>TRBJ1-1|TRBV11-2
CASSLTGGITEAFF
>TRBJ1-1|TRBV9
CASSPREGAGEAFF
>TRBJ1-4|TRBV10-3
CAISEGAGEKLFF